The next 30 T cell receptor beta chains were all read from a single sample in a study of technical replicates of blood from a few donors. Profiled with immunoSEQ multiplex PCR; TCRdb holds only in-frame clones, not every one. Here the sample spans under 100,000 clones, around 94% being singletons. Sequencing was done on a sample of T cells isolated from PBMCs. These TCRs come from a human donor in good health.

CDR3 sequence reads: CATSRGGGLPQHF. For the CDR3, the DNA is TGTGCCACCAGCAGAGGCGGGGGCTTGCCCCAGCATTTT. The rearrangement joins TRBV15 to TRBJ1-5, with a weak D call TRBD1 (6 bases). The length of the CDR3 is 13 residues. Germline loops: CDR1 LNHNV, CDR2 YYDKDF (reference sequence). V dropped 1 base and J dropped 9 bases, with 10 bases sitting between them. The full variable domain, its missing parts supplied by reference TRBV15 and TRBJ1-5, is DAMVIQNPRYQVTQFGKPVTLSCSQTLNHNVMYWYQQKSSQAPKLLFHYYDKDFNNEADTPDNFQSRRPNTSFCFLDIRSPGLGDTAMYLCATSRGGGLPQHFGDGTRLSIL.

The chain combines TRBV5-1 with TRBJ1-6; D unclear. The V end was cut by 7 bases, the J end by 3 bases, with 8 bases between. This CDR3 spans 13 amino acids. Germline V CDR1 and CDR2: SGHRS, YFSETQ. The CDR3 sequence is CASGRDYNSPLHF. CDR3 in DNA: TGCGCCAGCGGCCGGGACTATAATTCACCCCTCCACTTT.

V is TRBV19 and J is TRBJ2-1, with a possible D match to TRBD2 (6 bases). Per the germline V gene, CDR1 is LNHDA and CDR2 is SQIVND (reference sequence). Deletions cut 3 bases from V and 5 bases from J, with 14 bases between. This CDR3 has 15 residues. CDR3 coding DNA: TGTGCCAGTAGTATGCGAGCGGGCCTAAACAATGAGCAGTTCTTC. Its translation is CASSMRAGLNNEQFF.

The gene calls are TRBV29-1 and TRBJ1-1; the D is unclear. Germline loops: CDR1 SQVTM, CDR2 ANQGSEA. V lost 4 bases and J lost 0, with 18 bases in between. The CDR3 loop spans 16 amino acids. CDR3 DNA sequence: TGCAGCGTTGTGGTGCTTGCGTCGTTCATGAACACTGAAGCTTTCTTT. Its protein product is CSVVVLASFMNTEAFF.

The chain carries TRBV6-1 and TRBJ2-7; a possible D gene is TRBD1 (5 bases). CDR3 length: 14 amino acids. Germline CDR1 and CDR2: MNHNS and SASEGT. Trimming removed 4 bases at V and 6 bases at J, with 16 bases between. The CDR3 DNA sequence: TGTGCCAGCAGTGTCTCCGGACAAAGGTCCGAGCAGTACTTC. Its protein is CASSVSGQRSEQYF.

V usage is TRBV2 and J usage is TRBJ2-1, with TRBD2 matching 7 bases. There are 14 residues in the CDR3. V trimming: 6 bases; J trimming: 2 bases; junction bases outside the gene matches: 4. Germline values: CDR1 SNHLY, CDR2 FYNNEI. For the CDR3, the DNA is TGTGCCAGCAGGCCGGGGGGAACCTACAATGAGCAGTTCTTC. Its translation is CASRPGGTYNEQFF.

The rearrangement uses TRBV20-1 and TRBJ2-1; D unclear. This CDR3 is 11 amino acids long. With 3 bases removed from V and 8 bases from J, the gap between germline ends came to 8 bases. CDR1 is DFQATT and CDR2 is SNEGSKA in the germline V gene (reference sequence). CDR3 protein: CSASSGYEQFF. The CDR3 bases are TGCAGTGCTAGTTCGGGTTATGAGCAGTTCTTC.

This clone was seen more than once but under ten times. This sequence joins TRBV5-4 and TRBJ1-1; TRBD1 matches 9 bases. The ends lost 0 bases at V and 0 bases at J; junction bases unmatched: 6. Germline assignment: CDR1 SGHNT and CDR2 YYREEE (reference sequence). This CDR3 comprises 17 residues. The CDR3 region has the DNA TGTGCCAGCAGCTTGGGGGACAGGGTCATCATGAACACTGAAGCTTTCTTT. Amino acids: CASSLGDRVIMNTEAFF.

This clone was recorded only once. The chain combines TRBV30 with TRBJ1-4, with TRBD1 matching 9 bases. The J segment lost 8 bases and the V segment lost 1 base, leaving 8 bases of the junction unmatched. Germline-derived CDR1 and CDR2 are GTSNPN and SVGIG (reference sequence). CDR3 length: 15 residues. For the CDR3, the DNA is TGTGCCTGGAGTGAATACAGGGGGCTAGAGGAAAAACTGTTTTTT. Its translation: CAWSEYRGLEEKLFF.

This chain joins TRBV28 and TRBJ2-7; perhaps TRBD2 as D (5 bases). The CDR3 covers 15 residues. The germline CDR1 and CDR2 sequences are MDHEN and SYDVKM. V was cut by 4 bases and J by 0 bases, with 13 bases left in between. This CDR3 is CASSSPLEVSYEQYF. The CDR3 nucleotides read TGTGCCAGCAGTTCTCCCTTGGAGGTCTCCTACGAGCAGTACTTC.

This chain connects TRBV28 to TRBJ2-5; 7 nucleotides agree with TRBD2. This CDR3 spans 18 amino acids. The junction had 19 bases not matched to a gene; V was cut back by 6 bases and J by 3 bases. CDR1 and CDR2 from the germline V gene are MDHEN and SYDVKM. The DNA of the CDR3 is TGTGCCAGCAGCCCCCCTCGGAGGGAGGGGTCGAGAAAAGAGACCCAGTACTTC. It yields the protein CASSPPRREGSRKETQYF.

The V gene is TRBV2, the J gene TRBJ2-2; TRBD2 agrees at 7 bases. The CDR3 is 15 amino acids. Trimming took 4 bases from V and 2 from J; bases not matched to a gene: 4. CDR1 is SNHLY and CDR2 is FYNNEI in the germline V gene. Here the CDR3 DNA reads TGTGCCAGCAGTGTTTTAGCGGGCAACACCGGGGAGCTGTTTTTT. Protein sequence: CASSVLAGNTGELFF.

Turning to this clone: Relative to the germline gene, one junction end is altered; a read error may explain this. This sequence joins TRBV25-1 and TRBJ2-4; D might be TRBD1 (6 bases). This CDR3 region has 12 residues. Germline CDR1 MGHDK, CDR2 SYGVNS. The CDR3 nucleotides read TGTGCCAGCAGTGAATACCCACAGGGATTCCACTTC. This gives the protein CASSEYPQGFHF.

The chain joins TRBV28 to TRBJ1-1, with D possibly matching TRBD1 (6 bases). V shed 6 bases and J shed 3 bases, with 23 bases lying between them. The CDR3 is 17 amino acids. Germline V gene lookup returns CDR1 MDHEN and CDR2 SYDVKM. CDR3 nucleotides: TGTGCCAGCAGCCACCTCCCAGGGGAGGGTATGGACACTGAAGCTTTCTTT. This sequence encodes CASSHLPGEGMDTEAFF.

The rearrangement links TRBV9 to TRBJ2-2; possibly TRBD1 for D (5 bases). CDR3 length: 14 residues. CDR1 and CDR2 (germline): SGDLS, YYNGEE. Trimming removed 2 bases at V and 4 bases at J, with 9 bases between. The CDR3 spells CASSVGLGTGELFF. DNA of the CDR3: TGTGCCAGCAGCGTGGGGCTAGGCACCGGGGAGCTGTTTTTT.

This clone was recorded once. The chain links TRBV7-3 to TRBJ2-3; 12 bases are a match to TRBD2. The junction had 3 bases not matched to a gene; V was cut back by 4 bases and J by 1 base. There are 16 residues in the CDR3. Germline loops: CDR1 SGHTA, CDR2 FQGTGA. CDR3 sequence (DNA): TGTGCCAGCAGCTCCGGACTAGCGGGACGCACAGATACGCAGTATTTT. It encodes CASSSGLAGRTDTQYF.

This clone came up once. This chain joins TRBV7-9 and TRBJ2-7, with TRBD1 matching over 8 bases. Germline CDR1 is SEHNR and CDR2 is FQNEAQ (reference sequence). The CDR3 is 13 residues long. Trimming removed 5 bases from V and 10 bases from J; junction bases left unmatched: 10. The DNA for the CDR3 is TGTGCCAGCAGCCAAGGGACAGGAGGGTTTCAGTACTTC. Encoded protein: CASSQGTGGFQYF.

J is TRBJ1-6 and V is TRBV6-1; no clear D. Between the trimmed V and J ends, which lost 7 bases and 7 bases, there was a span of 11 bases. Per germline, CDR1 MNHNS and CDR2 SASEGT. The CDR3 has 13 residues. This CDR3 reads CASIGFTNSPLHF. In nucleotides, the CDR3 is TGTGCCAGCATCGGTTTCACGAATTCACCCCTCCACTTT.

The chain has TRBV6-5 and TRBJ2-2; 8 bases map to TRBD1. Trimming took 8 bases from V and 0 from J; bases not matched to a gene: 5. The length of the CDR3 is 15 residues. Germline values: CDR1 MNHEY, CDR2 SVGAGI. CDR3 protein: CASASDRANTGELFF. The CDR3 DNA reads TGTGCCAGCGCTTCGGACAGGGCGAACACCGGGGAGCTGTTTTTT.

J is TRBJ1-1 and V is TRBV6-1, with D tentatively TRBD1 (5 bases). The CDR3 extends over 13 amino acids. The V end lost 7 bases, the J end lost 3 bases, and 12 bases lay between the germline ends. Looked up from germline, CDR1 is MNHNS and CDR2 is SASEGT. For the CDR3, the DNA is TGTGCCAGCACAGGCAGGGACTACACTGAAGCTTTCTTT. This encodes CASTGRDYTEAFF.

Comments on this clone: The sample holds other DNA sequences that translate to the same CDR3. The chain combines TRBV9 with TRBJ2-5; D might be TRBD2 (5 bases). The germline V and J ends were trimmed by 0 bases and 4 bases, with 13 bases remaining between them. This CDR3 comprises 15 residues. Germline V gives CDR1 SGDLS, CDR2 YYNGEE. In DNA form, the CDR3 reads TGTGCCAGCAGCGTAGACGGTGGGAGTGGAGAGACCCAGTACTTC. Encoded protein: CASSVDGGSGETQYF.

This clone was seen once. Here the CDR3 DNA reads TGTGCCAGCAGCCTCAGCACCAGGCTTGGGGATACGCAGTATTTT. Amino acids: CASSLSTRLGDTQYF. The rearrangement uses TRBV7-9 and TRBJ2-3, with D uncertain. Trimming cost V 5 bases and J 6 bases, with 18 bases left between them. The CDR3 consists of 15 residues. Per the germline V gene, CDR1 is SEHNR and CDR2 is FQNEAQ (reference sequence).

The V and J genes are TRBV29-1 and TRBJ2-1; D is undetermined. The germline CDR1 and CDR2 sequences are SQVTM and ANQGSEA. This CDR3 is 14 amino acids long. V was cut by 2 bases and J by 4 bases, with 12 bases left in between. The CDR3 DNA reads TGCAGCGTTGAATCCCTAGGCCGATACAATGAGCAGTTCTTC. It codes for CSVESLGRYNEQFF.

The chain combines TRBV5-4 with TRBJ2-1; TRBD1 is a possible D gene (5 bases). V was pared by 6 bases and J by 4 bases, with 23 bases between. The CDR3 length is 17 residues. Germline V gene data show CDR1 as SGHNT and CDR2 as YYREEE (reference sequence). DNA for the CDR3: TGTGCCAGCACGAGAGTAGGCGTGCAGGGCGTTTACAATGAGCAGTTCTTC. Translated, it gives CASTRVGVQGVYNEQFF.

The rearrangement uses TRBV27 and TRBJ2-7; TRBD2 aligns across 8 bases. V lost 5 bases, J lost 5 bases, and 11 bases stayed unmatched. The CDR3 is 15 amino acids. The germline V gene has CDR1 MNHEY and CDR2 SMNVEV (reference sequence). For the CDR3, the DNA is TGTGCCAGCAGTCCCGCGACTGTGACTAGCGACGAGCAGTACTTC. Translating it yields CASSPATVTSDEQYF.

This chain links TRBV14 with TRBJ2-5; 10 nucleotides align to TRBD1. V shed 2 bases and J 5 bases; nucleotides not matched to a gene: 11. This CDR3 is built from 17 residues. CDR1 and CDR2 from the germline V gene are SGHDN and FVKESK. Here the CDR3 DNA reads TGTGCCAGCAGCCAACTGGGGGGACAGGGGTTGGAGGAGACCCAGTACTTC. This gives the protein CASSQLGGQGLEETQYF.

This clone turned up a few times. The rearrangement joins TRBV7-9 to TRBJ1-1; tentative D call: TRBD1 (5 bases). Trimming shortened V by 5 bases and J by 1 base, and 5 bases separated the two germline ends. The V gene's germline CDR1 is SEHNR and CDR2 FQNEAQ (reference sequence). The CDR3 has 12 residues. CDR3 in amino acids: CASSTGNTEAFF. For the CDR3, the DNA is TGTGCCAGCAGCACAGGGAACACTGAAGCTTTCTTT.

V usage is TRBV29-1 and J usage is TRBJ1-2; D is perhaps TRBD1 (6 bases). The CDR3 consists of 13 residues. Per germline, CDR1 SQVTM and CDR2 ANQGSEA. V shed 3 bases and J shed 3 bases, with 11 bases lying between them. CDR3 residues: CSVEEQGDYGYTF. For the CDR3, the DNA is TGCAGCGTTGAGGAACAGGGAGACTATGGCTACACCTTC.

The V and J genes are TRBV28 and TRBJ1-2; no clear D. The V gene's germline CDR1 is MDHEN and CDR2 SYDVKM. This CDR3 is 12 amino acids long. V shed 3 bases and J shed 5 bases, with 7 bases lying between them. The CDR3 protein is CASSLGPYGYTF. The DNA for the CDR3 is TGTGCCAGCAGTTTGGGCCCTTATGGCTACACCTTC.

V and J are TRBV28 and TRBJ2-1; TRBD1 might be the D (6 bases). Between the trimmed V and J ends, which lost 4 bases and 7 bases, there was a span of 8 bases. The CDR3 length is 12 residues. Per germline, CDR1 MDHEN and CDR2 SYDVKM. The chain's CDR3 is CASSSRGNEQFF. In DNA, the CDR3 is TGTGCCAGCAGTTCCAGGGGTAATGAGCAGTTCTTC. The variable domain in full, completed from reference TRBV28 and TRBJ2-1, reads DVKVTQSSRYLVKRTGEKVFLECVQDMDHENMFWYRQDPGLGLRLIYFSYDVKMKEKGDIPEGYSVSREKKERFSLILESASTNQTSMYLCASSSRGNEQFFGPGTRLTVL.